The TCR beta chain described here comes from a study of CD8 T cells in ankylosing spondylitis. By quantitative 5'-RACE with molecular barcodes, the TCR beta libraries were made. TCRdb independently ran MiXCR on the 5' RACE reads; one entry per CDR3 protein. The data contain roughly 440,000 distinct CDR3 sequences, 17% of them singletons. Study results and caveats: The study looked at matched synovial fluid samples from ankylosing spondylitis patients. Disease-linked clones were reported to be significantly enriched there. Seemingly distinctive of ankylosing spondylitis blood was a TCR beta motif formed by eight highly homologous variants. Certain motif variants had earlier been reported in reactive arthritis synovial fluid and blood.

Germline V gene sequence: CDR1 SGHKS, CDR2 YYEKEE (reference sequence). The CDR3 has 15 amino acids. Unmatched junction bases numbered 5, after V lost 0 bases and J lost 5 bases. With respect to this clonotype: As yet, its antigen is unknown.

The receptor was isolated from a male donor with ankylosing spondylitis. Specimen: blood, either unsorted or a sorted T cell fraction (not recorded which). The chain recombines TRBV5-5 with TRBJ2-3; 8 bases fit TRBD1. For the CDR3, the DNA is TGTGCCAGCAGCTTGGGGCAGGGGGCGGGAGATACGCAGTATTTT. This gives the protein CASSLGQGAGDTQYF.